These T cell receptor beta chains were read from a single sample in a study of blood T cells in healthy people across ages. TCRdb passed the 5' RACE reads through MiXCR, listing each CDR3 protein once. Of around 800,000 distinct CDR3 sequences listed, about 46% were seen once; the top ten hold around 18%. What was sequenced was blood. Receptors originate from an elderly man in good health. Both conserved end residues are part of each CDR3. Each record gives: clone size, CDR3 length, D gene, V gene, J gene, CDR3 protein, CDR3 DNA. A D gene is named only where the DNA matches it firmly. Clone size appears in some rows only: once, few, many, or a class for an expanded clone.

size: few; length: 18; D: TRBD2; V: TRBV5-1; J: TRBJ2-1; CDR3: CASSPVLAGGTFYNEQFF; DNA: TGCGCCAGCAGCCCCGTCCTAGCGGGAGGCACGTTCTACAATGAGCAGTTCTTC
size: many; length: 15; D: -; V: TRBV2; J: TRBJ2-6; CDR3: CASSEADRRANVLTF; DNA: TGTGCCAGCAGTGAAGCGGATAGGAGGGCCAACGTCCTGACTTTC
size: -; length: 15; D: -; V: TRBV5-1; J: TRBJ1-2; CDR3: CASSMDGAGPQGYTF; DNA: TGCGCCAGCAGCATGGACGGAGCGGGGCCGCAGGGCTACACCTTC
size: few; length: 14; D: -; V: TRBV27; J: TRBJ2-7; CDR3: CASSLKGLSYEQYF; DNA: TGTGCCAGCAGTTTAAAGGGACTCTCCTACGAGCAGTACTTC
size: -; length: 14; D: TRBD2; V: TRBV20-1; J: TRBJ2-3; CDR3: CSADLREVTDTQYF; DNA: TGCAGTGCTGACCTGCGGGAGGTCACAGATACGCAGTATTTT
size: -; length: 15; D: -; V: TRBV15; J: TRBJ1-5; CDR3: CATSRDQGSWQPQHF; DNA: TGTGCCACCAGCAGAGACCAGGGGTCGTGGCAGCCCCAGCATTTT
size: -; length: 16; D: TRBD2; V: TRBV2; J: TRBJ2-7; CDR3: CASSLPRLAGGYEQYF; DNA: TGTGCCAGCAGTCTCCCACGACTAGCGGGAGGCTACGAGCAGTACTTC
size: many; length: 13; D: -; V: TRBV20-1; J: TRBJ2-7; CDR3: CSARDGGSYEQYF; DNA: TGCAGTGCTAGAGACGGGGGCTCCTACGAGCAGTACTTC
size: many; length: 14; D: TRBD2; V: TRBV7-2; J: TRBJ2-7; CDR3: CASSVTSGRYEQYF; DNA: TGTGCCAGCAGCGTAACTAGCGGACGCTACGAGCAGTACTTC
size: -; length: 14; D: TRBD1; V: TRBV6-1; J: TRBJ2-6; CDR3: CASQGGTKANVLTF; DNA: TGTGCCAGCCAAGGGGGCACGAAGGCCAACGTCCTGACTTTC
size: few; length: 16; D: -; V: TRBV3-1; J: TRBJ2-3; CDR3: CASSQDLRGRTDTQYF; DNA: TGTGCCAGCAGCCAAGATCTGAGGGGCAGGACAGATACGCAGTATTTT
size: -; length: 17; D: TRBD2; V: TRBV27; J: TRBJ2-1; CDR3: CASSLGGGLAGVYEQFF; DNA: TGTGCCAGCAGTCTAGGTGGAGGGCTAGCGGGAGTATATGAGCAGTTCTTC
size: -; length: 15; D: TRBD1; V: TRBV28; J: TRBJ1-1; CDR3: CASRPPGQGLTEAFF; DNA: TGTGCCAGCAGACCCCCGGGACAGGGTTTGACTGAAGCTTTCTTT
size: few; length: 14; D: TRBD2; V: TRBV11-1; J: TRBJ2-1; CDR3: CASNIAGVNNEQFF; DNA: TGTGCCAGCAACATAGCGGGAGTCAACAATGAGCAGTTCTTC
size: -; length: 16; D: TRBD1; V: TRBV6-5; J: TRBJ2-4; CDR3: CASSYDRGNPKNIQYF; DNA: TGTGCCAGCAGTTATGACAGGGGGAATCCCAAAAACATTCAGTACTTC
size: -; length: 17; D: -; V: TRBV12-3/TRBV12-4; J: TRBJ1-1; CDR3: CASRRLLYRQLDTEAFF; DNA: TGTGCCAGCAGGAGATTACTTTACAGGCAACTGGACACTGAAGCTTTCTTT
size: -; length: 13; D: -; V: TRBV12-3/TRBV12-4; J: TRBJ1-2; CDR3: CASSPSGKSGYTF; DNA: TGTGCCAGCAGTCCTTCGGGCAAATCTGGCTACACCTTC
size: -; length: 12; D: -; V: TRBV20-1; J: TRBJ1-1; CDR3: CSARKWGAEAFF; DNA: TGCAGTGCTAGAAAGTGGGGCGCGGAGGCTTTCTTT
size: -; length: 15; D: TRBD2; V: TRBV12-3/TRBV12-4; J: TRBJ2-1; CDR3: CASTESGLAVVEQFF; DNA: TGTGCCAGCACCGAATCGGGACTAGCGGTAGTAGAGCAGTTCTTC
size: -; length: 14; D: -; V: TRBV9; J: TRBJ2-2; CDR3: CASSVAIVSGELFF; DNA: TGTGCCAGCAGCGTAGCCATAGTTTCCGGGGAGCTGTTTTTT
size: -; length: 10; D: -; V: TRBV20-1; J: TRBJ2-5; CDR3: CSARDEAQYF; DNA: TGCAGTGCTAGAGATGAGGCTCAGTACTTC
size: few; length: 14; D: TRBD1; V: TRBV7-9; J: TRBJ2-7; CDR3: CASSSRTGSGEQYF; DNA: TGTGCCAGCAGCTCCAGGACAGGGTCCGGGGAGCAGTACTTC
size: many; length: 14; D: -; V: TRBV27; J: TRBJ1-1; CDR3: CASSLSPGGTEAFF; DNA: TGTGCCAGCAGTTTATCACCGGGTGGCACTGAAGCTTTCTTT
size: many; length: 14; D: -; V: TRBV5-1; J: TRBJ2-6; CDR3: CASSLPTGSNVLTF; DNA: TGCGCCAGCAGCTTGCCGACGGGCTCAAACGTCCTGACTTTC
size: -; length: 14; D: TRBD1; V: TRBV29-1; J: TRBJ2-7; CDR3: CSVEGQKGTYEQYF; DNA: TGCAGCGTAGAGGGACAGAAGGGAACCTACGAGCAGTACTTC
size: -; length: 15; D: -; V: TRBV25-1; J: TRBJ2-7; CDR3: CASPRQLRGSYEQYF; DNA: TGTGCCAGCCCCCGACAGCTACGTGGCTCCTACGAGCAGTACTTC
size: -; length: 13; D: -; V: TRBV5-1; J: TRBJ2-7; CDR3: CASSFARKDEQYF; DNA: TGCGCCAGCAGCTTTGCCAGAAAGGACGAGCAGTACTTC
size: -; length: 15; D: TRBD2; V: TRBV4-2; J: TRBJ2-5; CDR3: CASSPLAGTQETQYF; DNA: TGTGCCAGCAGCCCGTTAGCGGGGACCCAAGAGACCCAGTACTTC
size: many; length: 17; D: -; V: TRBV5-1; J: TRBJ2-1; CDR3: CASSWTNRPSSYNEQFF; DNA: TGCGCCAGCAGCTGGACGAACAGGCCCTCCTCCTACAATGAGCAGTTCTTC
size: -; length: 17; D: TRBD1; V: TRBV7-2; J: TRBJ1-2; CDR3: CASSAGGQGATNYGYTF; DNA: TGTGCCAGCAGCGCAGGGGGACAGGGGGCAACCAACTATGGCTACACCTTC
size: few; length: 12; D: -; V: TRBV24-1; J: TRBJ2-3; CDR3: CATSDRGDTQYF; DNA: TGTGCCACCAGTGATCGAGGAGATACGCAGTATTTT
size: -; length: 12; D: TRBD1; V: TRBV24-1; J: TRBJ2-3; CDR3: CATTDREDTQYF; DNA: TGTGCCACCACGGACAGGGAAGATACGCAGTATTTT
size: -; length: 15; D: -; V: TRBV5-1; J: TRBJ2-5; CDR3: CASSRDFRTGETQYF; DNA: TGCGCCAGCAGCAGGGACTTCAGAACTGGGGAGACCCAGTACTTC
size: few; length: 14; D: -; V: TRBV7-2; J: TRBJ1-5; CDR3: CASSLASGAQPQHF; DNA: TGTGCCAGCAGCTTAGCGTCGGGGGCTCAGCCCCAGCATTTT
size: few; length: 13; D: -; V: TRBV5-6; J: TRBJ2-7; CDR3: CASSRLGEDEQYF; DNA: TGTGCCAGCAGCCGGCTGGGAGAAGACGAGCAGTACTTC
size: -; length: 15; D: -; V: TRBV28; J: TRBJ1-6; CDR3: CASSLAYSYNSPLHF; DNA: TGTGCCAGCAGTTTAGCCTACTCCTATAATTCACCCCTCCACTTT
size: -; length: 17; D: -; V: TRBV30; J: TRBJ2-6; CDR3: CAWSVWRRSSGANVLTF; DNA: TGTGCCTGGAGTGTTTGGAGAAGGAGCTCTGGGGCCAACGTCCTGACTTTC
size: few; length: 17; D: TRBD2; V: TRBV6-5; J: TRBJ2-4; CDR3: CASSYSGLAGGLNIQYF; DNA: TGTGCCAGCAGTTACTCGGGACTAGCGGGAGGTTTGAACATTCAGTACTTC
size: many; length: 18; D: -; V: TRBV7-2; J: TRBJ2-6; CDR3: CASSLELVPGAGANVLTF; DNA: TGTGCCAGCAGCTTAGAACTAGTCCCGGGAGCTGGGGCCAACGTCCTGACTTTC
size: -; length: 16; D: -; V: TRBV5-6; J: TRBJ2-3; CDR3: CASSLDVGGLSDTQYF; DNA: TGTGCCAGCAGCTTGGATGTAGGGGGGCTCTCAGATACGCAGTATTTT
size: -; length: 15; D: -; V: TRBV9; J: TRBJ2-1; CDR3: CASSVVGEGVNEQFF; DNA: TGTGCCAGCAGCGTAGTGGGGGAGGGGGTCAATGAGCAGTTCTTC
size: -; length: 15; D: -; V: TRBV12-3/TRBV12-4; J: TRBJ2-3; CDR3: CASSANPENTDTQYF; DNA: TGTGCCAGCAGTGCGAATCCTGAAAACACAGATACGCAGTATTTT
size: -; length: 16; D: TRBD1; V: TRBV11-2; J: TRBJ2-5; CDR3: CASSSGQGVPRETQYF; DNA: TGTGCCAGCAGCTCAGGACAGGGGGTCCCTAGAGAGACCCAGTACTTC
size: few; length: 15; D: TRBD2; V: TRBV12-3/TRBV12-4; J: TRBJ2-1; CDR3: CASTLLAGVHNEQFF; DNA: TGTGCCAGCACCCTACTAGCGGGAGTCCACAATGAGCAGTTCTTC
size: -; length: 13; D: TRBD1; V: TRBV7-9; J: TRBJ2-1; CDR3: CASSAQTGQKQFF; DNA: TGTGCCAGCAGCGCCCAGACAGGGCAGAAGCAGTTCTTC
size: few; length: 16; D: TRBD2; V: TRBV3-1; J: TRBJ2-2; CDR3: CASRKKPAGHTGELFF; DNA: TGTGCCAGCAGAAAAAAGCCAGCGGGACACACCGGGGAGCTGTTTTTT